A single T cell receptor beta chain is shown here with its context. V was clipped by 8 bases and J by 1 base, with 15 bases between them. Germline loops: CDR1 MGHDK, CDR2 SYGVNS. This CDR3 has 16 residues. Selection for sequencing was limited to patients who had shown CD8+CD57+ cell expansion by flow cytometry. The cohort consisted entirely of patients having severe acquired aplastic anemia. Patients were untreated when blood was sampled. Profiling that covered TCR beta VDJ and CDR3 relied on genomic DNA as its template. TCRdb fed the reads into MiXCR, producing one record per CDR3 protein. Here the sample spans some 150,000 distinct CDR3 sequences, 40% to 50% being singletons. The data were taken from a study of CD8+CD57+ T cells in acquired aplastic anemia. On the study more broadly: Sorted CD4+ plus CD8+ cells gave DNA averaging roughly 3.5 ug.

Sequencing was performed on sorted CD4+, CD8+, or CD8+CD57+ T cells (not recorded which) from PBMCs. The chain joins TRBV25-1 to TRBJ1-6; D is uncertain. The clonotype originates from a human donor with aplastic anemia. In DNA, the CDR3 is TGTGCCAGCGGTGTAGCGGGAAGTTCCTATAATTCACCCCTCCACTTT. Protein sequence: CASGVAGSSYNSPLHF.